The clone carrying this TCR beta chain was found many times. These data originate in a study of CD8 T cells in ankylosing spondylitis. TCRdb ran MiXCR on the 5' RACE reads and lists one entry per CDR3 protein. The sample has about 240,000 distinct CDR3 sequences, around 7.8% seen once. The sequencing sample was made of blood, either unsorted or a sorted T cell fraction (not recorded which). This TCR was recovered from a male donor with ankylosing spondylitis or in good health (not recorded which).

Here the CDR3 DNA reads TGTGCCAGCAGCCTAACAAATTCACCCCTCCACTTT. It encodes CASSLTNSPLHF. The V and J genes are TRBV12-3 or TRBV12-4 and TRBJ1-6; D is unclear. The CDR3 has 12 amino acids. Trimming took 6 bases from V and 7 from J, leaving 7 bases between them.